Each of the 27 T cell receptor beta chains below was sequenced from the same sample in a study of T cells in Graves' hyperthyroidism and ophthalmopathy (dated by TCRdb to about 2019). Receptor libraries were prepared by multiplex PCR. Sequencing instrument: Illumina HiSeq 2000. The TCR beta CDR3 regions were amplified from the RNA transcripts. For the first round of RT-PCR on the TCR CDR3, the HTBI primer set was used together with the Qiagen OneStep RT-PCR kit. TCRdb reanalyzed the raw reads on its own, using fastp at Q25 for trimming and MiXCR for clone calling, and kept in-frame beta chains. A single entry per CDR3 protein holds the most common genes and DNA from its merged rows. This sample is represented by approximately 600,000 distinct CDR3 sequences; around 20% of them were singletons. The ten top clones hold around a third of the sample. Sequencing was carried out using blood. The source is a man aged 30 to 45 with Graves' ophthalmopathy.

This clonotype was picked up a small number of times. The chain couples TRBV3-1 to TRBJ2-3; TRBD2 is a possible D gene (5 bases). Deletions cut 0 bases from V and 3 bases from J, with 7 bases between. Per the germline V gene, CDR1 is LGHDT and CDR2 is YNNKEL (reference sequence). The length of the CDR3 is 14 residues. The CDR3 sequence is CASSQDWETDTQYF. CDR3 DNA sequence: TGTGCCAGCAGCCAAGATTGGGAGACAGATACGCAGTATTTT.

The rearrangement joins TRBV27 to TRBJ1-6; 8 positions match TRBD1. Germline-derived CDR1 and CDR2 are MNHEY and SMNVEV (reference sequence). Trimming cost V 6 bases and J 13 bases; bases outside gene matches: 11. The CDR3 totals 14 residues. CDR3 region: CASRSRTGLSPLHF. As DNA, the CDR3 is TGTGCCAGCAGATCCCGGACAGGGCTCTCGCCCCTCCACTTT.

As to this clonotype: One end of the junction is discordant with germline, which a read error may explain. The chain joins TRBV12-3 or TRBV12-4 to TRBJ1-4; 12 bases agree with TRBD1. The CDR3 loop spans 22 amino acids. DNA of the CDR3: TGTGCCAGCACTTTAAGGGACAGGGGGCTACTAATGAAAAACGTAAACCCGGGTCAACTGTTTTTT. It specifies CASTLRDRGLLMKNVNPGQLFF.

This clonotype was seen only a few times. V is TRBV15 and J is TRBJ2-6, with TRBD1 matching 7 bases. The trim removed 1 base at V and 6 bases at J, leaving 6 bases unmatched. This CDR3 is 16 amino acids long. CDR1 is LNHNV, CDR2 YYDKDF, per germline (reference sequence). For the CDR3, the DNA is TGTGCCACCAGCAGAGTTTTAACAGGGGCGGCCAACGTCCTGACTTTC. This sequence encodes CATSRVLTGAANVLTF.

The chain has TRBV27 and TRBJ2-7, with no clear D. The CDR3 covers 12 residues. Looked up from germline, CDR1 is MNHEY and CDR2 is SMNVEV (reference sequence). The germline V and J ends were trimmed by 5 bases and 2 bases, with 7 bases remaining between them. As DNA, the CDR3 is TGTGCCAGCAGTCCTATACCCTACGAGCAGTACTTC. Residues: CASSPIPYEQYF.

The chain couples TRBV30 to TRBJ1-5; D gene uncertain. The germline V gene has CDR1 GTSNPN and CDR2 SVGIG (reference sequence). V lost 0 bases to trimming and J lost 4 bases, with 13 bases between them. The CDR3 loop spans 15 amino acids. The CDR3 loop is CAWSVGQARNQPQHF. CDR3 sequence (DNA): TGTGCCTGGAGTGTAGGGCAAGCCCGGAATCAGCCCCAGCATTTT.

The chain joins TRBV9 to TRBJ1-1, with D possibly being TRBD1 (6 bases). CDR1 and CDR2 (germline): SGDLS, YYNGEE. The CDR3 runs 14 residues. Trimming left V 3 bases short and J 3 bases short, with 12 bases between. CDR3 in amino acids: CASSAQGRDTEAFF. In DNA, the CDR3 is TGTGCCAGCAGCGCACAGGGAAGAGACACTGAAGCTTTCTTT. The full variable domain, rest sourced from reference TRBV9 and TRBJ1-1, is DSGVTQTPKHLITATGQRVTLRCSPRSGDLSVYWYQQSLDQGLQFLIQYYNGEERAKGNILERFSAQQFPDLHSELNLSSLELGDSALYFCASSAQGRDTEAFFGQGTRLTVV.

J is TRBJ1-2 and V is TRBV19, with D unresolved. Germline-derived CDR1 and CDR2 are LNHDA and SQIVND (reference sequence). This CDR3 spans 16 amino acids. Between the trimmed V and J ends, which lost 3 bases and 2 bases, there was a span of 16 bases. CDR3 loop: CASSIGRLGVNYGYTF. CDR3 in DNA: TGTGCCAGTAGTATCGGCAGGTTGGGTGTGAACTATGGCTACACCTTC.

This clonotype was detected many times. CDR3 amino acids: CAWSLNRYGYTF. CDR3 nucleotides: TGTGCCTGGAGTTTGAACCGCTATGGCTACACCTTC. The chain uses TRBV30 and TRBJ1-2, with D unclear. V was trimmed by 2 bases and J by 4 bases, leaving 8 bases between them. Germline CDR1 GTSNPN, CDR2 SVGIG (reference sequence). The CDR3 has 12 amino acids.

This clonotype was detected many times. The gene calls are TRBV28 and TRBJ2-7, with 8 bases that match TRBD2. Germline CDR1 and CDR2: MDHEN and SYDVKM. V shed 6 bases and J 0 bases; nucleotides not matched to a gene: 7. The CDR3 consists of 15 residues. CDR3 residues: CASRVDGRDSYEQYF. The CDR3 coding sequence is TGTGCCAGCAGGGTCGACGGGAGGGACTCCTACGAGCAGTACTTC.

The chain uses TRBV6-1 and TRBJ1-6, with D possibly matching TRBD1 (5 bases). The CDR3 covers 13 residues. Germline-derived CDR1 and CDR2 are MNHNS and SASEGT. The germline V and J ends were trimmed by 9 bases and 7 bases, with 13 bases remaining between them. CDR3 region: CASKDMLNSPLHF. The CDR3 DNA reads TGTGCCAGTAAGGACATGCTGAATTCACCCCTCCACTTT.

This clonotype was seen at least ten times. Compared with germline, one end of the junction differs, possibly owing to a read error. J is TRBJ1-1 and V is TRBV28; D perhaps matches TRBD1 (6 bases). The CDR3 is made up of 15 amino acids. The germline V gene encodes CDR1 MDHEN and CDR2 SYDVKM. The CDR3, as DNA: TGTACCAGCAGTTGGGACATGGGGTTAGGCACTGAAGCTTTCTTT. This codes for CTSSWDMGLGTEAFF.

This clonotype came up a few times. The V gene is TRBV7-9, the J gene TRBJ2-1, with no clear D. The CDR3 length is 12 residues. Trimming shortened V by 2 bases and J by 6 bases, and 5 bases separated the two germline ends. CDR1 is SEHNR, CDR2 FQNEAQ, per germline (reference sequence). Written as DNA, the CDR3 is TGTGCCAGCAGCTTATTGGTCAATGAGCAGTTCTTC. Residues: CASSLLVNEQFF.

CDR3 sequence (DNA): TGTGCCAGCAGCTTAGTCCGGGAGGTGTTCCTCGAGCAGTACTTC. This gives the protein CASSLVREVFLEQYF. The V call is TRBV7-2, the J call TRBJ2-7; 7 positions match TRBD2. Germline CDR1 SGHTA, CDR2 FQGNSA. Germline trimming cut 1 base from V and 6 bases from J; bases unmatched to any gene: 9. The CDR3 loop spans 15 amino acids. Based on the CDR3 plus reference TRBV7-2 and TRBJ2-7, the full variable domain is GAGVSQSPSNKVTEKGKDVELRCDPISGHTALYWYRQSLGQGLEFLIYFQGNSAPDKSGLPSDRFSAERTGGSVSTLTIQRTQQEDSAVYLCASSLVREVFLEQYFGPGTRLTVT.

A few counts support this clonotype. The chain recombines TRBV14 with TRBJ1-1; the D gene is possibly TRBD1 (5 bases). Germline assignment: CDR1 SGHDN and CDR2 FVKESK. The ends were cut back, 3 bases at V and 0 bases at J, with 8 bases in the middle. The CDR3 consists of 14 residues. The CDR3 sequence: CASSQRGLNTEAFF. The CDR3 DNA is TGTGCCAGCAGCCAGCGGGGCTTGAACACTGAAGCTTTCTTT.

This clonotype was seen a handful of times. As DNA, the CDR3 is TGTGCCAGCGGGGATGGCTACACCTTC. Amino acids: CASGDGYTF. The chain combines TRBV28 with TRBJ1-2; D gene uncertain. Trimming cost V 8 bases and J 6 bases, with 4 bases left between them. The CDR3 spans 9 residues. Looked up from germline, CDR1 is MDHEN and CDR2 is SYDVKM.

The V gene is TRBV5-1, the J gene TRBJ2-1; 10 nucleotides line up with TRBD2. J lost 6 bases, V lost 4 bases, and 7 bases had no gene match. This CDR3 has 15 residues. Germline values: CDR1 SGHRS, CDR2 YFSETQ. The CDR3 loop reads CASSQIAGGPNEQFF. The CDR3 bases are TGCGCCAGCAGCCAAATAGCGGGAGGTCCCAATGAGCAGTTCTTC.

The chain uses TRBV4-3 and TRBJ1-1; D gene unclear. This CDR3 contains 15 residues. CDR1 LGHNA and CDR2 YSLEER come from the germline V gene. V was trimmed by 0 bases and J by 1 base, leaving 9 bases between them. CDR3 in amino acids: CASSQDLSQNTEAFF. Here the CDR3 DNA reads TGCGCCAGCAGCCAAGACCTCAGTCAGAACACTGAAGCTTTCTTT.

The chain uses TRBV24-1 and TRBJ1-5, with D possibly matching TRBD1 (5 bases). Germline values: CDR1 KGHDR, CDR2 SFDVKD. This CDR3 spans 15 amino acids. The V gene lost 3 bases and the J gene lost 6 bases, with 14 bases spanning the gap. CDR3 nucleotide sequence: TGTGCCACCAGTGATGGGGCCGGGCCCAGTCAGCCCCAGCATTTT. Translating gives CATSDGAGPSQPQHF.

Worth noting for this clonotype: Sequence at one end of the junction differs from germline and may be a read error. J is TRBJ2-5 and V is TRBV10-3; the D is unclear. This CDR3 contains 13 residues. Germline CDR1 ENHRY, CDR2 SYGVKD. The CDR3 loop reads CAISSNQQETQCF. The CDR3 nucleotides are TGTGCCATCAGCTCAAACCAGCAAGAGACCCAGTGCTTC.

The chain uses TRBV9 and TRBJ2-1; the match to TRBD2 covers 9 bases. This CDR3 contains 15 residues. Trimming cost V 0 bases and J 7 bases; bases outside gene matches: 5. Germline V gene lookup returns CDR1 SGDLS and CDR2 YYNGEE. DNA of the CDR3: TGTGCCAGCAGCGTAGAGGGTGCGGGAGGGAATGAGCAGTTCTTC. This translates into CASSVEGAGGNEQFF. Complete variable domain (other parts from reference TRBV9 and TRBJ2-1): DSGVTQTPKHLITATGQRVTLRCSPRSGDLSVYWYQQSLDQGLQFLIQYYNGEERAKGNILERFSAQQFPDLHSELNLSSLELGDSALYFCASSVEGAGGNEQFFGPGTRLTVL.

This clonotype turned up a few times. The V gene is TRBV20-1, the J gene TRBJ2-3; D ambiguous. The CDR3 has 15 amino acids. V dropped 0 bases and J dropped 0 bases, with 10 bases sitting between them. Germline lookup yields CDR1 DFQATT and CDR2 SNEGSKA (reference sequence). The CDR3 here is CSARDLGWSTDTQYF. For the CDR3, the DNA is TGCAGTGCTAGAGATCTAGGCTGGAGCACAGATACGCAGTATTTT.

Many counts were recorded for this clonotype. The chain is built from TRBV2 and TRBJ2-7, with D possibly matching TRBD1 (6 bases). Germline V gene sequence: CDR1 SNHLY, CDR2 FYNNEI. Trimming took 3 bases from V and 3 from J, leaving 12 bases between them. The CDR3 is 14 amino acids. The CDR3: CASSDWGQIYEQYF. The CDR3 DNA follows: TGTGCCAGCAGTGATTGGGGACAAATCTACGAGCAGTACTTC.

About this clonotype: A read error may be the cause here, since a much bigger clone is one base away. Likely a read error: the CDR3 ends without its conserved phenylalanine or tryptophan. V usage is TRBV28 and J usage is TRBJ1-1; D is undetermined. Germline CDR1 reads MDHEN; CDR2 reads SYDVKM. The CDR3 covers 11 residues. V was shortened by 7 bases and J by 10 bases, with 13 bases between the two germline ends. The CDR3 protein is CASNSRRGAFL. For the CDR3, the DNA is TGTGCCAGCAACTCGAGGCGGGGAGCTTTCCTT.

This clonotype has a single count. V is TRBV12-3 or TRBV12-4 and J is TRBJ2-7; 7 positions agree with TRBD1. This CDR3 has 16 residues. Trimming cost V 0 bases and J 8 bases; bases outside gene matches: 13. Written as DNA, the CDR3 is TGTGCCAGCAGTTTAGCGGGACAGTCTGACTCCTCGAAGCAGTACTTC. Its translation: CASSLAGQSDSSKQYF.

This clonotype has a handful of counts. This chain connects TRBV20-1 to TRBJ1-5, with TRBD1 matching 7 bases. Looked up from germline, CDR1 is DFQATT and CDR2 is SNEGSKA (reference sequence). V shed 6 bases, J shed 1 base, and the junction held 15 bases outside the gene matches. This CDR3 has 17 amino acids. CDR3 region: CSAAGEGAEGSNQPQHF. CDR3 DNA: TGCAGTGCAGCGGGCGAGGGGGCTGAAGGAAGCAATCAGCCCCAGCATTTT.

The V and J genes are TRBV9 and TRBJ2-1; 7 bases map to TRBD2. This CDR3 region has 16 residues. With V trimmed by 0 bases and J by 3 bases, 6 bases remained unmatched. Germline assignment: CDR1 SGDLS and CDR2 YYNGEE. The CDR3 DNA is TGTGCCAGCAGCGTAGGGGCTAGCGGAGACTACAATGAGCAGTTCTTC. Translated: CASSVGASGDYNEQFF. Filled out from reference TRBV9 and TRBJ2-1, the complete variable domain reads DSGVTQTPKHLITATGQRVTLRCSPRSGDLSVYWYQQSLDQGLQFLIQYYNGEERAKGNILERFSAQQFPDLHSELNLSSLELGDSALYFCASSVGASGDYNEQFFGPGTRLTVL.